Shown below are 21 T cell receptor beta chains from a single sample sequenced in a study of beta chain features in type 1 diabetes. Study-wide results and caveats: TCRB CDR3s from Type 1 diabetes patients were moderately but significantly shorter in all four CD4+ subsets.

What these receptors recognize is not known. Expressed TCRB transcripts were sequenced because the entire RNA isolate underwent reverse transcription. The method was immunoSEQ multiplex PCR; TCRdb's version includes in-frame clones alone and lacks a portion of them. The table has roughly 730,000 clones, over 10% seen once. Sequencing was carried out using naive CD4+ T cells from blood. The receptors come from a man younger than 35 with type 1 diabetes.

This clone came up a few times. This sequence joins TRBV27 and TRBJ2-5; TRBD2 matches 12 bases. V trimming: 4 bases; J trimming: 4 bases; junction bases outside the gene matches: 4. Germline V CDR1 and CDR2: MNHEY, SMNVEV (reference sequence). The CDR3 length is 15 residues. The CDR3 DNA follows: TGTGCCAGCAGTTCTAGCGGGGGGGCGCGAGAGACCCAGTACTTC. As protein: CASSSSGGARETQYF.

This CDR3 is CASSLNPTGIEETQYF. CDR3 sequence (DNA): TGCGCCAGCAGCTTAAACCCTACAGGGATCGAAGAGACCCAGTACTTC. The V call is TRBV5-1, the J call TRBJ2-5; D is possibly TRBD1 (6 bases). V was shortened by 2 bases and J by 3 bases, with 17 bases between the two germline ends. This CDR3 region has 16 residues. The V gene's germline CDR1 is SGHRS and CDR2 YFSETQ.

The V gene is TRBV9, the J gene TRBJ2-2; D remains unclear. This CDR3 has 17 amino acids. V was shortened by 5 bases and J by 0 bases, with 17 bases between the two germline ends. Germline V CDR1 and CDR2: SGDLS, YYNGEE. CDR3 residues: CASSATGYSANTGELFF. The CDR3 DNA follows: TGTGCCAGCAGTGCAACTGGCTATTCCGCGAACACCGGGGAGCTGTTTTTT.

The J gene is TRBJ1-1, the V gene TRBV2, with TRBD1 identical over 8 bases. Germline V CDR1 and CDR2: SNHLY, FYNNEI. After removal of 6 bases from V and 5 bases from J, the junction contained 5 bases not matched to a gene. There are 13 residues in the CDR3. CDR3 nucleotide sequence: TGTGCCAGCAGGGCCACAGGGGGGACTGAAGCTTTCTTT. Translating gives CASRATGGTEAFF.

This clone was counted once. The CDR3 sequence is CASRNRASGELYQETQYF. The CDR3 DNA sequence: TGCGCCAGCAGGAATCGGGCTAGCGGGGAGCTTTACCAAGAGACCCAGTACTTC. The V gene is TRBV5-1, the J gene TRBJ2-5, with 9 bases fitting TRBD2. The CDR3 sequence is 18 residues long. V dropped 5 bases and J dropped 0; count of bases not matched to a gene: 14. Per germline, CDR1 SGHRS and CDR2 YFSETQ.

This clone was seen more than once but under ten times. The chain carries TRBV9 and TRBJ2-3, with D unresolved. V was clipped by 0 bases and J by 8 bases, with 13 bases between them. Germline V lookup: CDR1 SGDLS, CDR2 YYNGEE. The CDR3 totals 14 residues. CDR3 residues: CASSVASLPVTQYF. CDR3 coding DNA: TGTGCCAGCAGCGTAGCGAGCCTACCTGTTACGCAGTATTTT.

Worth noting for this clone: Other nucleotide sequences in the sample specify the same CDR3. The chain recombines TRBV7-2 with TRBJ1-2; TRBD1 is a possible D gene (5 bases). V lost 5 bases and J 6 bases, leaving 13 bases between the germline ends. Germline assignment: CDR1 SGHTA and CDR2 FQGNSA. There are 13 residues in the CDR3. The CDR3 region has the DNA TGTGCCAGCAGCCAGAGGGCGGGGGATGGCTACACCTTC. It specifies CASSQRAGDGYTF.

A few counts support this clone. This chain joins TRBV14 and TRBJ2-6, with a weak D call TRBD1 (5 bases). The germline V gene has CDR1 SGHDN and CDR2 FVKESK. The V and J ends lost 2 bases and 0 bases respectively, with 20 bases between them. There are 20 residues in the CDR3. CDR3 bases: TGTGCCAGCAGCCAAAGGACCACAGGTTTTGAAAGCTCTGGGGCCAACGTCCTGACTTTC. This codes for CASSQRTTGFESSGANVLTF.

On this clone: Other DNA sequences in the sample encode the same CDR3. The chain uses TRBV6-5 and TRBJ1-5; 9 bases are a match to TRBD1. Germline values: CDR1 MNHEY, CDR2 SVGAGI. This CDR3 spans 14 amino acids. The V and J ends lost 6 bases and 2 bases, in that order; junction bases with no gene match: 2. The CDR3: CASRTGGGNQPQHF. CDR3 sequence (DNA): TGTGCCAGCAGGACAGGGGGGGGCAATCAGCCCCAGCATTTT.

This clone has only a few counts. The chain uses TRBV7-9 and TRBJ2-1; 8 bases are shared with TRBD2. J gave up 3 bases and V 5 bases, and 6 bases lay outside the gene matches. The CDR3 contains 15 residues. The germline V gene encodes CDR1 SEHNR and CDR2 FQNEAQ (reference sequence). The CDR3 region has the DNA TGTGCCAGCAGCCCGACTAGCGCTTACTACAATGAGCAGTTCTTC. It yields the protein CASSPTSAYYNEQFF.

This clone was seen just once. The CDR3 is CASSVVSGGNTGELFF. CDR3 coding DNA: TGTGCCAGCAGCGTAGTAAGCGGGGGGAACACCGGGGAGCTGTTTTTT. The chain joins TRBV9 to TRBJ2-2, with 8 bases lining up with TRBD2. The CDR3 runs to 16 residues. Germline CDR1 reads SGDLS; CDR2 reads YYNGEE. Unmatched junction bases numbered 2, after V lost 0 bases and J lost 1 base. Variable domain in full (rest from reference TRBV9 and TRBJ2-2): DSGVTQTPKHLITATGQRVTLRCSPRSGDLSVYWYQQSLDQGLQFLIQYYNGEERAKGNILERFSAQQFPDLHSELNLSSLELGDSALYFCASSVVSGGNTGELFFGEGSRLTVL.

This rearrangement joins TRBV7-2 to TRBJ1-5; D gene unclear. The germline V gene has CDR1 SGHTA and CDR2 FQGNSA. This CDR3 region has 14 residues. Between the trimmed V and J ends, which lost 5 bases and 5 bases, there was a span of 13 bases. DNA for the CDR3: TGTGCCAGCAGCCCGCCGACGGGCCATCAGCCCCAGCATTTT. This sequence encodes CASSPPTGHQPQHF.

The chain uses TRBV13 and TRBJ1-1, with D possibly matching TRBD1 (6 bases). Germline V gives CDR1 PRHDT, CDR2 FYEKMQ (reference sequence). This CDR3 has 15 residues. V was trimmed by 5 bases and J by 1 base, leaving 14 bases between them. CDR3 DNA: TGTGCCAGCAGCAAAGGGACACCGAGGAACACTGAAGCTTTCTTT. This sequence encodes CASSKGTPRNTEAFF.

The chain joins TRBV9 to TRBJ2-4; 12 bases map to TRBD2. The V gene end was trimmed by 4 bases and the J gene end by 1 base; junction bases not matched to a gene: 6. CDR1 and CDR2 (germline): SGDLS, YYNGEE. The CDR3 has 17 amino acids. The CDR3 coding sequence is TGTGCCAGCAGCCCACGGACTAGCGGGGACGCCAAAAACATTCAGTACTTC. It specifies CASSPRTSGDAKNIQYF.

CDR3 residues: CASSLVVAGDTDTQYF. CDR3 bases: TGTGCCAGCAGCTTAGTAGTAGCGGGGGACACAGATACGCAGTATTTT. V and J are TRBV11-3 and TRBJ2-3, with 9 nucleotides matching TRBD2. With 1 base clipped from V and 2 bases from J, the junction kept 4 bases outside the gene matches. Germline assignment: CDR1 SGHNT and CDR2 YENEEA. This CDR3 has 16 amino acids.

Notes on this clone: The junction differs from germline at one of its ends, possibly a read error. V is TRBV5-1 and J is TRBJ2-7, with 7 bases matching TRBD1. The CDR3 runs 14 residues. Germline-derived CDR1 and CDR2 are SGHRS and YFSETQ. The CDR3 coding sequence is TGCGCCAGCGGTACCGGGACAGCCTCCGACGAGCAGTACTTC. It specifies CASGTGTASDEQYF. The entire variable domain, with the rest obtained from reference TRBV5-1 and TRBJ2-7, is as follows: KAGVTQTPRYLIKTRGQQVTLSCSPISGHRSVSWYQQTPGQGLQFLFEYFSETQRNKGNFPGRFSGRQFSNSRSEMNVSTLELGDSALYLCASGTGTASDEQYFGPGTRLTVT.

The chain recombines TRBV30 with TRBJ2-7; D perhaps matches TRBD2 (5 bases). Germline loops: CDR1 GTSNPN, CDR2 SVGIG (reference sequence). The V end lost 0 bases, the J end lost 10 bases, and 13 bases lay between the germline ends. This CDR3 is 12 amino acids long. The chain's CDR3 is CAWSVEGPAQYF. In nucleotides, the CDR3 is TGTGCCTGGAGTGTAGAGGGTCCGGCACAGTACTTC.

The chain joins TRBV2 to TRBJ1-1; D is possibly TRBD1 (5 bases). Per germline, CDR1 SNHLY and CDR2 FYNNEI. The CDR3 length is 13 residues. Trimming cost V 7 bases and J 7 bases, with 16 bases left between them. CDR3 sequence (DNA): TGTGCCAGCACCTACCATGACAGAATTGAAGCTTTCTTT. Protein: CASTYHDRIEAFF. The full variable domain, in which reference TRBV2 and TRBJ1-1 provide the parts outside the CDR3, is EPEVTQTPSHQVTQMGQEVILRCVPISNHLYFYWYRQILGQKVEFLVSFYNNEISEKSEIFDDQFSVERPDGSNFTLKIRSTKLEDSAMYFCASTYHDRIEAFFGQGTRLTVV.

This clone has more than one count but fewer than ten. This rearrangement joins TRBV9 to TRBJ1-1, with D tentatively TRBD1 (5 bases). CDR1 is SGDLS, CDR2 YYNGEE, per germline. The CDR3 consists of 13 residues. V was shortened by 7 bases and J by 3 bases, with 13 bases between the two germline ends. Here the CDR3 reads CASRKDSYTEAFF. The DNA for the CDR3 is TGTGCCAGCCGAAAAGACAGTTACACTGAAGCTTTCTTT.

J is TRBJ2-7 and V is TRBV4-1, with 7 positions matching TRBD2. The J segment lost 0 bases and the V segment lost 0 bases, leaving 5 bases of the junction unmatched. CDR1 is MGHRA and CDR2 is YSYEKL in the germline V gene. CDR3 length: 16 amino acids. CDR3 sequence reads: CASSQDLGEGSYEQYF. The CDR3 bases are TGCGCCAGCAGCCAAGATCTCGGGGAGGGCTCCTACGAGCAGTACTTC.

This clone was observed a handful of times. V gene TRBV13 combines with J gene TRBJ2-7; unclear D gene. The CDR3 length is 14 residues. The germline V gene encodes CDR1 PRHDT and CDR2 FYEKMQ (reference sequence). V lost 6 bases, J lost 1 base, and 13 bases lay in between. The CDR3 DNA reads as TGTGCCAGCAGTCTCCGGGCCGTTTCCTACGAGCAGTACTTC. This gives the protein CASSLRAVSYEQYF.